One and the same sample provided the 9 T cell receptor beta chains below, sequenced in a study of blood T cell repertoires in COVID-19. The protocol was immunoSEQ multiplex PCR, while the TCRdb copy is restricted to in-frame clones and leaves out a portion. The data show 140,000 or so clones, about 85% seen once. The material sequenced was peripheral blood. The receptors derive from a woman aged 70-85 years with COVID-19, enrolled during active disease.

V and J are TRBV11-2 and TRBJ1-1, with D maybe TRBD1 (5 bases). The CDR3 totals 14 residues. Germline V CDR1 and CDR2: SGHAT, FQNNGV. Trimming pared 5 bases from V and 5 bases from J, leaving 15 bases between. The CDR3: CASSPTEFGTEAFF. In nucleotides, the CDR3 is TGTGCCAGCAGCCCGACAGAATTCGGGACTGAAGCTTTCTTT.

This clone occurred once. This chain links TRBV5-1 with TRBJ2-5; the D is unclear. The germline gives CDR1 SGHRS, CDR2 YFSETQ. There are 14 residues in the CDR3. V lost 3 bases and J lost 2, with 11 bases in between. CDR3 in amino acids: CASSSAMVQETQYF. In nucleotides, the CDR3 is TGCGCCAGCAGCTCCGCTATGGTTCAAGAGACCCAGTACTTC.

This CDR3 is CASSPEAGDSNQPQHF. CDR3 sequence (DNA): TGCGCCAGCAGCCCGGAGGCAGGGGATAGCAATCAGCCCCAGCATTTT. The chain uses TRBV5-1 and TRBJ1-5; TRBD1 might be the D (6 bases). CDR3 length: 16 amino acids. CDR1 is SGHRS and CDR2 is YFSETQ in the germline V gene. V lost 4 bases and J 0 bases, leaving 14 bases between the germline ends.

J is TRBJ1-2 and V is TRBV30; D ambiguous. The CDR3 has 14 residues. V was cut by 2 bases and J by 4 bases, with 14 bases left in between. The germline CDR1 and CDR2 sequences are GTSNPN and SVGIG (reference sequence). CDR3 in DNA: TGTGCCTGGAGTCCCCGGGGTGATCCCTATGGCTACACCTTC. Translated, it gives CAWSPRGDPYGYTF.

The chain is built from TRBV6-5 and TRBJ2-7, with 8 bases that match TRBD1. The CDR3 spans 14 residues. V trimming: 6 bases; J trimming: 3 bases; junction bases outside the gene matches: 7. In germline, CDR1 is MNHEY, CDR2 SVGAGI. CDR3 in DNA: TGTGCCAGCAGCGGAGGCGGGACAGGCTACGAGCAGTACTTC. It codes for CASSGGGTGYEQYF.

The J gene is TRBJ2-7, the V gene TRBV14, with D unclear. Trimming took off 3 bases at V and 4 bases at J, with 7 bases between the two ends. This CDR3 has 12 amino acids. The V gene's germline CDR1 is SGHDN and CDR2 FVKESK. The DNA for the CDR3 is TGTGCCAGCAGCCAGGTACAATACGAGCAGTACTTC. As protein: CASSQVQYEQYF.

This chain connects TRBV7-3 to TRBJ1-2; 7 nucleotides line up with TRBD1. The V and J ends lost 3 bases and 7 bases, in that order; junction bases with no gene match: 5. Looked up from germline, CDR1 is SGHTA and CDR2 is FQGTGA. CDR3 length equals 13 residues. CDR3 bases: TGTGCCAGCAGCTTCAGACAGGGTGCTGGCTACACCTTC. Residues: CASSFRQGAGYTF.

The rearrangement uses TRBV5-5 and TRBJ2-4; 7 bases map to TRBD1. The germline V gene has CDR1 SGHKS and CDR2 YYEKEE (reference sequence). The CDR3 is 18 amino acids. V gave up 3 bases and J gave up 0 bases; unmatched junction bases: 12. The CDR3 nucleotides are TGTGCCAGCAGCTCGTACCTGGGACAGACACTAGCCAAAAACATTCAGTACTTC. This gives the protein CASSSYLGQTLAKNIQYF.

The genes are TRBV28 and TRBJ2-5; 11 bases fit TRBD1. Germline trimming cut 7 bases from V and 5 bases from J; bases unmatched to any gene: 6. The germline CDR1 and CDR2 sequences are MDHEN and SYDVKM. The CDR3 contains 14 residues. The CDR3 here is CASTRTGGLETQYF. The CDR3 nucleotides read TGTGCCAGCACAAGGACAGGGGGCTTGGAGACCCAGTACTTC.